This TCR beta chain was retrieved from a study of beta chain features in type 1 diabetes. Study-wide points: People with Type 1 diabetes carried modestly yet significantly shorter TCRB CDR3s in all four CD4+ subsets. Type 1 diabetes patients had VDJ junctions that carried fewer insertions and more deletions.

The investigators reverse transcribed all of the isolated RNA, so they sequenced expressed TCRB transcripts. Data came from immunoSEQ multiplex PCR; TCRdb stores just in-frame clones and leaves some out. This sample has about 27,000 clones, with roughly three fifths found just once. There are 13 residues in the CDR3. The germline CDR1 and CDR2 sequences are LNHDA and SQIVND (reference sequence). V gave up 6 bases and J gave up 1 base, with 9 bases separating them. A note on this clone: Antigen specificity is unknown.

Purities in excess of 98% were seen in all sorted populations. What was sequenced was Tregs from blood. The rearrangement uses TRBV19 and TRBJ1-1, with D possibly being TRBD1 (6 bases). The receptor comes from a woman younger than 30 with type 1 diabetes. CDR3 sequence: CASRTRGNTEAFF. CDR3 in DNA: TGTGCCAGTAGGACCAGGGGGAACACTGAAGCTTTCTTT.